The clone carrying this T cell receptor beta chain was counted between two and nine times. Data came from immunoSEQ multiplex PCR; TCRdb stores just in-frame clones and leaves some out. This sample has 95,000 to 150,000 clones, with 70% to 90% found just once. J gave up 4 bases and V 6 bases, and 8 bases lay outside the gene matches. This CDR3 comprises 15 residues. Germline CDR1 and CDR2: MNHEY and SVGAGI. The data derive from a study of T cell responses to AZD1222 COVID-19 vaccine. This specimen was peripheral blood, taken on day 0 of AZD1222 vaccination. The sequence derives from an adult in good health. This chain links TRBV6-5 with TRBJ1-4, with 7 positions matching TRBD1. CDR3 nucleotides: TGTGCCAGCAGGGCCCCGGGGACAGTTAATGAAAAACTGTTTTTT. Translating gives CASRAPGTVNEKLFF.